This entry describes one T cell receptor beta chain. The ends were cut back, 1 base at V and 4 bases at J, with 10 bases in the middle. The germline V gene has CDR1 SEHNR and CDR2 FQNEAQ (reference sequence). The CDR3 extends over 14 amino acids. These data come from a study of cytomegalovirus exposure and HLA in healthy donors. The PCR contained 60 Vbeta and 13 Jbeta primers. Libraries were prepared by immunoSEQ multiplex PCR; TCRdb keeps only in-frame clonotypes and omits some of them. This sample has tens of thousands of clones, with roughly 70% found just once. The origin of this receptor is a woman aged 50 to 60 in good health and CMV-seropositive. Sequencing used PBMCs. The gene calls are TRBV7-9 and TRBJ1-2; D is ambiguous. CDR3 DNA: TGTGCCAGCAGCTTAGATTTGACACCCTATGGCTACACCTTC. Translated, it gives CASSLDLTPYGYTF. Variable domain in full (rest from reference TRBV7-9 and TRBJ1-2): DTGVSQNPRHKITKRGQNVTFRCDPISEHNRLYWYRQTLGQGPEFLTYFQNEAQLEKSRLLSDRFSAERPKGSFSTLEIQRTEQGDSAMYLCASSLDLTPYGYTFGSGTRLTVV.